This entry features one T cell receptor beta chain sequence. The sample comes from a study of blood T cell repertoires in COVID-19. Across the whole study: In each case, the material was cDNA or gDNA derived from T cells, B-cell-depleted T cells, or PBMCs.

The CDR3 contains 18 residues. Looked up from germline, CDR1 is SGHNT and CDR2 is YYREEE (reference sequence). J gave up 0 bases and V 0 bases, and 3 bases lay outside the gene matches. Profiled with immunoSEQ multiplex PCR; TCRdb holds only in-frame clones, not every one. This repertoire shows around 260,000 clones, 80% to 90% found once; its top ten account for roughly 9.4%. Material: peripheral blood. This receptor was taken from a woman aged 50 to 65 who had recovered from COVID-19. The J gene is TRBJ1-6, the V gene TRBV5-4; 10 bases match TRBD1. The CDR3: CASSLGTGGSSYNSPLHF. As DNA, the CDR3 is TGTGCCAGCAGCTTGGGGACAGGGGGGAGCTCCTATAATTCACCCCTCCACTTT.